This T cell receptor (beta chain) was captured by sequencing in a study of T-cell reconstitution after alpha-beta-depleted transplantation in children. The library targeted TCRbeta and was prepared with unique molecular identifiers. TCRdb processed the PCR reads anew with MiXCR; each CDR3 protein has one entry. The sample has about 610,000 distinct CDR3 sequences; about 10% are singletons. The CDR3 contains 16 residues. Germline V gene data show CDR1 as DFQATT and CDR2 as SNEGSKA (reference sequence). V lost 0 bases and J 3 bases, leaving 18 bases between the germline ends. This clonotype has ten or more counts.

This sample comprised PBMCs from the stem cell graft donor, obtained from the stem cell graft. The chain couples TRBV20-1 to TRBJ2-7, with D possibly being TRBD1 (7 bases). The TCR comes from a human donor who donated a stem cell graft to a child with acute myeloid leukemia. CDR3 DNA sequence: TGCAGTGCTAGAGAGCCGACAGGGTGGCGGGGCTACGAGCAGTACTTC. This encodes CSAREPTGWRGYEQYF.